This TCR beta chain is from a study of shared clonotypes between healthy human individuals. Clones were sequenced by immunoSEQ multiplex PCR, and TCRdb holds only the in-frame ones, with some missing. This table holds about 700,000 clones, about 74% found once. This clone was recorded only once. CDR3 length: 14 residues. Germline V gene data show CDR1 as MNHNY and CDR2 as SVGAGI (reference sequence). V gave up 7 bases and J gave up 9 bases; unmatched junction bases: 7. J is TRBJ2-1 and V is TRBV6-6, with TRBD1 identical over 12 bases. The receptor was isolated from a woman aged 25 to 39 in good health. The sequenced sample was memory CD4+ T cells sorted from blood. Regarding subset: CD45RA-negative fraction. CDR3 bases: TGTGCCAGCAATACCGGGACAGGGGGCGGTGAGCAGTTCTTC. Translating it yields CASNTGTGGGEQFF.